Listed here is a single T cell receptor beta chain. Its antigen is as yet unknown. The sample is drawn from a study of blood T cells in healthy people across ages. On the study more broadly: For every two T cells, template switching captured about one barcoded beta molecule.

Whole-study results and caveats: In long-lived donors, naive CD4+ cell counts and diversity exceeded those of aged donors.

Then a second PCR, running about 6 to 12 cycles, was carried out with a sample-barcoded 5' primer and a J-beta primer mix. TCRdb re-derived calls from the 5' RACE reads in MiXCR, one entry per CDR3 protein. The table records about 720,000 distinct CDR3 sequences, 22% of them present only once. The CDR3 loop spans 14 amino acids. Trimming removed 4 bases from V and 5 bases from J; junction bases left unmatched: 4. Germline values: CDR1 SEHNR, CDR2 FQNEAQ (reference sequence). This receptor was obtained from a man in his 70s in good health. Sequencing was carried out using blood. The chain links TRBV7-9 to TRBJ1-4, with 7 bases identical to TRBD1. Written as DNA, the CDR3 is TGTGCCAGCAGCTCCGGACAGGCAAATGAAAAACTGTTTTTT. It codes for CASSSGQANEKLFF. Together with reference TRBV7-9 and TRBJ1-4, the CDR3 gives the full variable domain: DTGVSQNPRHKITKRGQNVTFRCDPISEHNRLYWYRQTLGQGPEFLTYFQNEAQLEKSRLLSDRFSAERPKGSFSTLEIQRTEQGDSAMYLCASSSGQANEKLFFGSGTQLSVL.